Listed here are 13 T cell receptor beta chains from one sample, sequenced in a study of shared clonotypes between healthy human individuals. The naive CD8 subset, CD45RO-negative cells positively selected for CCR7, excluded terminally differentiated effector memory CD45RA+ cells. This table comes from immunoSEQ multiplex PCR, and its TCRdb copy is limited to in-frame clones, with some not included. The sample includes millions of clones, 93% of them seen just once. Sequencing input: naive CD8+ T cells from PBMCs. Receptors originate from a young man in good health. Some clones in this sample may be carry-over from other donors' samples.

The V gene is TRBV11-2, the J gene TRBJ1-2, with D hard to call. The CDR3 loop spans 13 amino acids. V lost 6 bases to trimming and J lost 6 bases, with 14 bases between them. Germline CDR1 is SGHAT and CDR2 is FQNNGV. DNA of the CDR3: TGTGCCAGCAGTGCTGACTTTTCTGATGGCTACACCTTC. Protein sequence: CASSADFSDGYTF.

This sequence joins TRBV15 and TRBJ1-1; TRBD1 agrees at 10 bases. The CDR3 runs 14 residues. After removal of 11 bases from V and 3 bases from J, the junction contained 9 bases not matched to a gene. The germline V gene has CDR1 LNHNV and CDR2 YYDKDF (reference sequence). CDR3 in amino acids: CAAGTGEYYTEAFF. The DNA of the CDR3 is TGTGCCGCCGGGACAGGGGAGTATTACACTGAAGCTTTCTTT. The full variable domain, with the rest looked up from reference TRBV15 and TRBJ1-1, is DAMVIQNPRYQVTQFGKPVTLSCSQTLNHNVMYWYQQKSSQAPKLLFHYYDKDFNNEADTPDNFQSRRPNTSFCFLDIRSPGLGDTAMYLCAAGTGEYYTEAFFGQGTRLTVV.

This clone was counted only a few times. The CDR3 sequence: CSVGSNYGYTF. The CDR3 DNA is TGCAGCGTAGGCAGCAACTATGGCTACACCTTC. The rearrangement links TRBV29-1 to TRBJ1-2, with D unresolved. The germline gives CDR1 SQVTM, CDR2 ANQGSEA. V was trimmed by 6 bases and J by 2 bases, leaving 7 bases between them. The CDR3 sequence is 11 residues long.

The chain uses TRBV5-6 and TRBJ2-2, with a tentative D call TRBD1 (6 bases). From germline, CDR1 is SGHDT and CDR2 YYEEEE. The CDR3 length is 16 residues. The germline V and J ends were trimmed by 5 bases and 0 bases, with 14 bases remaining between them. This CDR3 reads CASSHQQGTNTGELFF. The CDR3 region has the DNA TGTGCCAGCAGTCATCAACAGGGCACGAACACCGGGGAGCTGTTTTTT.

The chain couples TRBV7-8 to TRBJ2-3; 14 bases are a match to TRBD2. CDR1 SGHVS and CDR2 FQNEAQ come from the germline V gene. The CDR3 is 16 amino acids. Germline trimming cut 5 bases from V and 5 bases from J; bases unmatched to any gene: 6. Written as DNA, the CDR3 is TGTGCCAGCAGCCCAAGACTAGCGGGAGGGGGAGATACGCAGTATTTT. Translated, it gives CASSPRLAGGGDTQYF.

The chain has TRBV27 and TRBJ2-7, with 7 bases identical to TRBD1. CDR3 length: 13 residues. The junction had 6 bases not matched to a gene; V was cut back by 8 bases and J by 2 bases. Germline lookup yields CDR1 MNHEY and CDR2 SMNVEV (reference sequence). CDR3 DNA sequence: TGTGCCAGCGGCGAGACAGGGACCTACGAGCAGTACTTC. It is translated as CASGETGTYEQYF.

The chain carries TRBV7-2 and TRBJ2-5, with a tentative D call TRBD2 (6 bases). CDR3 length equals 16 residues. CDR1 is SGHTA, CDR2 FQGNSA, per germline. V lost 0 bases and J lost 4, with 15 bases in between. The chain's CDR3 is CASSLAGAGTRETQYF. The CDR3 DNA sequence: TGTGCCAGCAGCTTAGCAGGGGCGGGAACCAGAGAGACCCAGTACTTC.

The CDR3 loop is CASSLARTGGQYGYTF. The DNA of the CDR3 is TGCGCCAGCAGCTTGGCGCGGACAGGGGGCCAGTATGGCTACACCTTC. The chain recombines TRBV5-1 with TRBJ1-2; 11 nucleotides agree with TRBD1. Germline CDR1 is SGHRS and CDR2 is YFSETQ. CDR3 length: 16 amino acids. V gave up 0 bases and J gave up 5 bases; unmatched junction bases: 6.

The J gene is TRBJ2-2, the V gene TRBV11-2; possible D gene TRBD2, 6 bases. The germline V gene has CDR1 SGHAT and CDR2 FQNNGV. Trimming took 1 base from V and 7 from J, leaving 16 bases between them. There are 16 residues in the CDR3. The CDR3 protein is CASSLVALLRGGELFF. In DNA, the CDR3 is TGTGCCAGCAGCTTAGTAGCGCTCCTGCGGGGCGGGGAGCTGTTTTTT.

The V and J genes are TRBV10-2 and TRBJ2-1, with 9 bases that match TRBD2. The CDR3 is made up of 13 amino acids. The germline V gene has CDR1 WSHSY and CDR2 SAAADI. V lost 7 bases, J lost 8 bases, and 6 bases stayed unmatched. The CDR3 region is CASTGLAPHEQFF. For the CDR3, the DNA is TGCGCCAGCACAGGACTAGCGCCCCATGAGCAGTTCTTC.

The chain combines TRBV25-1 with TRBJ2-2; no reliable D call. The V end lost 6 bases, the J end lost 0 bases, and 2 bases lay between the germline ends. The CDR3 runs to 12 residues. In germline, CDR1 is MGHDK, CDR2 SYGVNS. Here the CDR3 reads CASRTNTGELFF. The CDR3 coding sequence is TGTGCCAGCAGAACGAACACCGGGGAGCTGTTTTTT.

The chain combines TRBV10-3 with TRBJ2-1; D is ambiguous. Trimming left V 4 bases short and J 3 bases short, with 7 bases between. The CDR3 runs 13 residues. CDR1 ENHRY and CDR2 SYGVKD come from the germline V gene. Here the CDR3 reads CAISANSYNEQFF. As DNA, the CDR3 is TGTGCCATCAGTGCCAACAGCTACAATGAGCAGTTCTTC.

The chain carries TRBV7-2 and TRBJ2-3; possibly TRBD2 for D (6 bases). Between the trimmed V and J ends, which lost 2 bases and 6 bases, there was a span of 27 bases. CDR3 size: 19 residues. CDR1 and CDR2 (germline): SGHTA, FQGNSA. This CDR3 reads CASSLSAAGTLSLGDTQYF. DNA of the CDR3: TGTGCCAGCAGCTTAAGCGCGGCGGGGACTCTCTCACTGGGGGATACGCAGTATTTT.